The rows below give T cell receptor beta chains drawn from one sample of a study of cytomegalovirus exposure and HLA in healthy donors. The table came from immunoSEQ multiplex PCR; TCRdb's copy has only in-frame clones and leaves some out. Of around 40,000 clones in the sample, around 82% are singletons; the top ten hold about 11%. The material sequenced was PBMCs. The receptors here all came from a woman under 30 in good health and CMV-seropositive. Each CDR3 is given with its conserved first and last residue. A D gene is named only where the DNA matches it firmly. Not all rows give a size; the values are once, few, many and, for expanded clones, a class.

clone_size: NA; d_call: NA; j_call: TRBJ2-7; v_call: TRBV14; cdr3_nt: TGTGCCAGCAGCCGCCCGGGGAGTGAGCAGTACTTC; cdr3_aa: CASSRPGSEQYF
clone_size: NA; d_call: NA; j_call: TRBJ2-1; v_call: TRBV6-6; cdr3_nt: TGTGCCAGTTCCGGGGGGCCTGGGAGTGAGCAGTTCTTC; cdr3_aa: CASSGGPGSEQFF
clone_size: NA; d_call: NA; j_call: TRBJ1-3; v_call: TRBV7-2; cdr3_nt: TGTGCCAGCAGCCCTGGTGGAGCCGGAAACACCATATATTTT; cdr3_aa: CASSPGGAGNTIYF
clone_size: NA; d_call: TRBD2; j_call: TRBJ2-5; v_call: TRBV19; cdr3_nt: TGTGCCAGTAGTCCAGGGACTAGCGGAGGGAGGGAGACCCAGTACTTC; cdr3_aa: CASSPGTSGGRETQYF
clone_size: once; d_call: NA; j_call: TRBJ2-3; v_call: TRBV2; cdr3_nt: TGTGCCAGCAGCCACGGGAGAGGGGACACAGATACGCAGTATTTT; cdr3_aa: CASSHGRGDTDTQYF
clone_size: once; d_call: NA; j_call: TRBJ2-7; v_call: TRBV7-9; cdr3_nt: TGTGCCAGCAGCTTAGCAAGGGGCTACGAGCAGTACTTC; cdr3_aa: CASSLARGYEQYF
clone_size: NA; d_call: NA; j_call: TRBJ2-1; v_call: TRBV6-1; cdr3_nt: TGTGCCAGCAGTGAAGCTATCCGTCTTTTATACAATGAGCAGTTCTTC; cdr3_aa: CASSEAIRLLYNEQFF
clone_size: NA; d_call: NA; j_call: TRBJ2-1; v_call: TRBV4-3; cdr3_nt: TGCGCCAGCAGCCAAGAAGGTCGGCTAGCGATGAATGAGCAGTTCTTC; cdr3_aa: CASSQEGRLAMNEQFF
clone_size: few; d_call: TRBD1; j_call: TRBJ2-1; v_call: TRBV30; cdr3_nt: TGTGCCTGGAGTCGCCAACAGGGGGAGCTATTCTTC; cdr3_aa: CAWSRQQGELFF
clone_size: NA; d_call: NA; j_call: TRBJ2-1; v_call: TRBV7-3; cdr3_nt: TGTGCCAGCAGCTTAACCCTAGCAGCCTACAATGAGCAGTTCTTC; cdr3_aa: CASSLTLAAYNEQFF
clone_size: NA; d_call: NA; j_call: TRBJ2-3; v_call: TRBV19; cdr3_nt: TGTGCCACCCGGACTGACACAGATACGCAGTATTTT; cdr3_aa: CATRTDTDTQYF
clone_size: once; d_call: TRBD2; j_call: TRBJ2-3; v_call: TRBV9; cdr3_nt: TGTGCCAGCAGCCCCAGTAGTGAGGGGACTACCACAGATACGCAGTATTTT; cdr3_aa: CASSPSSEGTTTDTQYF
clone_size: NA; d_call: NA; j_call: TRBJ2-7; v_call: TRBV11-2; cdr3_nt: TGTGCCAGCAGCTTTATGAGCGGACTGTCCTACGAGCAGTACTTC; cdr3_aa: CASSFMSGLSYEQYF
clone_size: NA; d_call: TRBD1; j_call: TRBJ1-1; v_call: TRBV19; cdr3_nt: TGTGCCAGTAGTAGGGGACAGTTGAACACTGAAGCTTTCTTT; cdr3_aa: CASSRGQLNTEAFF
clone_size: NA; d_call: NA; j_call: TRBJ1-2; v_call: TRBV29-1; cdr3_nt: TGCAGCGTTGGATTCCCCGCGGCTATTAATGGCTACACCTTC; cdr3_aa: CSVGFPAAINGYTF
clone_size: NA; d_call: TRBD2; j_call: TRBJ2-3; v_call: TRBV5-6; cdr3_nt: TGTGCCAGCAGCTTGATTCTTGCGGGAGGGACAGATACGCAGTATTTT; cdr3_aa: CASSLILAGGTDTQYF
clone_size: NA; d_call: TRBD1; j_call: TRBJ2-3; v_call: TRBV30; cdr3_nt: TGTGCCTGGAGTCGAGACAGGGCCACAGATACGCAGTATTTT; cdr3_aa: CAWSRDRATDTQYF
clone_size: NA; d_call: NA; j_call: TRBJ1-1; v_call: TRBV19; cdr3_nt: TGTGCCAGTACCGAGGGGGTTTGGGCTTTCTTT; cdr3_aa: CASTEGVWAFF
clone_size: NA; d_call: TRBD2; j_call: TRBJ2-1; v_call: TRBV9; cdr3_nt: TGTGCCAGCAGCCCCCGGGGAGCGGGGACTTACAATGAGCAGTTCTTC; cdr3_aa: CASSPRGAGTYNEQFF
clone_size: few; d_call: TRBD1; j_call: TRBJ2-3; v_call: TRBV27; cdr3_nt: TGTGCCAGCAGTCGGACAGGGCGGTTCCTAGCAGATACGCAGTATTTT; cdr3_aa: CASSRTGRFLADTQYF
clone_size: NA; d_call: NA; j_call: TRBJ1-1; v_call: TRBV18; cdr3_nt: TGTGCCAGCTCAGAGGGACTCCTCACTGAAGCTTTCTTT; cdr3_aa: CASSEGLLTEAFF
clone_size: NA; d_call: NA; j_call: TRBJ2-2; v_call: TRBV5-8; cdr3_nt: TGTGCCAGCAGGTCGGTAGGGGCAAATATGCCCGGGGAGCTGTTTTTT; cdr3_aa: CASRSVGANMPGELFF
clone_size: NA; d_call: NA; j_call: TRBJ1-5; v_call: TRBV29-1; cdr3_nt: TGCAGCGTTGGGACAAATAGCAATCAGCCCCAGCATTTT; cdr3_aa: CSVGTNSNQPQHF
clone_size: NA; d_call: TRBD1; j_call: TRBJ2-7; v_call: TRBV9; cdr3_nt: TGTGCCAGCAGCGCGGGACAGGGGGCGGGCGAGCAGTACTTC; cdr3_aa: CASSAGQGAGEQYF
clone_size: NA; d_call: TRBD1; j_call: TRBJ1-3; v_call: TRBV27; cdr3_nt: TGTGCCAGCAGTTGTGGGGACAGGGGGCGAGCTGGAAACACCATATATTTT; cdr3_aa: CASSCGDRGRAGNTIYF
clone_size: NA; d_call: TRBD2; j_call: TRBJ2-1; v_call: TRBV5-4; cdr3_nt: TGTGCCAGCACCTTAGCGGGGCCGGGGAGTAATGAGCAGTTCTTC; cdr3_aa: CASTLAGPGSNEQFF
clone_size: NA; d_call: NA; j_call: TRBJ2-3; v_call: TRBV9; cdr3_nt: TGTGCCAGCAGCGTACGGGAGCTTACGGATACGCAGTATTTT; cdr3_aa: CASSVRELTDTQYF
clone_size: once; d_call: NA; j_call: TRBJ2-7; v_call: TRBV27; cdr3_nt: TGTGCCAGCAGGGGGTTAGCGCACGAGCAGTACTTC; cdr3_aa: CASRGLAHEQYF
clone_size: NA; d_call: NA; j_call: TRBJ2-5; v_call: TRBV4-3; cdr3_nt: TGCGCCAGCAGCCAAGATCCAAGGGCTAGCGAGGAGACCCAGTACTTC; cdr3_aa: CASSQDPRASEETQYF
clone_size: few; d_call: NA; j_call: TRBJ2-5; v_call: TRBV6-6; cdr3_nt: TGTGCCAGCAGTTACGGGGGGGAGACCCAGTACTTC; cdr3_aa: CASSYGGETQYF
clone_size: NA; d_call: TRBD2; j_call: TRBJ2-7; v_call: TRBV5-1; cdr3_nt: TGCGCCAGCAGCTACCGGGGGGGCAACTACGAGCAGTACTTC; cdr3_aa: CASSYRGGNYEQYF
clone_size: NA; d_call: NA; j_call: TRBJ2-1; v_call: TRBV6-4; cdr3_nt: TGTGCCAGCAGTATCAACTATCCTAACAATGAGCAGTTCTTC; cdr3_aa: CASSINYPNNEQFF
clone_size: once; d_call: TRBD2; j_call: TRBJ2-1; v_call: TRBV6-1; cdr3_nt: TGTGCCAGCAGCGATTTCGGGGGGTCGCTTGAGCAGTTCTTC; cdr3_aa: CASSDFGGSLEQFF
clone_size: once; d_call: TRBD1; j_call: TRBJ1-5; v_call: TRBV10-1; cdr3_nt: TGCGCCAGCAGTGAGGGGGACAGGGGAGTTTGCAATCAGCCCCAGCATTTT; cdr3_aa: CASSEGDRGVCNQPQHF
clone_size: once; d_call: TRBD1; j_call: TRBJ2-7; v_call: TRBV9; cdr3_nt: TGTGCCAGCAGCCCCCCGGGGCGGACAGGCTCCTACGAGCAGTACTTC; cdr3_aa: CASSPPGRTGSYEQYF
clone_size: few; d_call: TRBD2; j_call: TRBJ2-7; v_call: TRBV5-4; cdr3_nt: TGTGCCAGCAGCTTGAGCGGGAGGAACGAGCAGTACTTC; cdr3_aa: CASSLSGRNEQYF
clone_size: NA; d_call: NA; j_call: TRBJ1-1; v_call: TRBV19; cdr3_nt: TGTGCCAGTAGTAGGGGAGGCGGGGGCTTAGCTTTCTTT; cdr3_aa: CASSRGGGGLAFF
clone_size: NA; d_call: NA; j_call: TRBJ1-2; v_call: TRBV6-5; cdr3_nt: TGTGCCAGCAGTCCCGCTGCCAGGGAGGACTACACCTTC; cdr3_aa: CASSPAAREDYTF
clone_size: NA; d_call: TRBD1; j_call: TRBJ1-2; v_call: TRBV9; cdr3_nt: TGTGCCAGCAGCGCAAACTCGAGACAGGGGGCTACGGACTATGGCTACACCTTC; cdr3_aa: CASSANSRQGATDYGYTF
clone_size: NA; d_call: TRBD1; j_call: TRBJ2-2; v_call: TRBV7-9; cdr3_nt: TGTGCCAGCAGCTTAGCGCGGACAGGCTACACCGGGGAGCTGTTTTTT; cdr3_aa: CASSLARTGYTGELFF
clone_size: NA; d_call: NA; j_call: TRBJ1-4; v_call: TRBV6-1; cdr3_nt: TGTGCCAGCAGTGAACGCAGGACAAAACCTGAAAAACTGTTTTTT; cdr3_aa: CASSERRTKPEKLFF
clone_size: NA; d_call: TRBD2; j_call: TRBJ2-1; v_call: TRBV7-8; cdr3_nt: TGTGCCAGCAGCTCTGCTGGGGTAGCGGGGTACAATGAGCAGTTCTTC; cdr3_aa: CASSSAGVAGYNEQFF
clone_size: NA; d_call: NA; j_call: TRBJ1-6; v_call: TRBV21-1; cdr3_nt: TGTGCCAGCAGCGTCTTAAGGGGGCTAAGTTCACCCCTCCACTTT; cdr3_aa: CASSVLRGLSSPLHF
clone_size: NA; d_call: NA; j_call: TRBJ2-7; v_call: TRBV5-5; cdr3_nt: TGTGCCAGCAGCTCTCTACAGGGGACTTCCTACGAGCAGTACTTC; cdr3_aa: CASSSLQGTSYEQYF
clone_size: NA; d_call: TRBD2; j_call: TRBJ2-7; v_call: TRBV5-1; cdr3_nt: TGCGCCAGCAGCTTGGGCGTAGCGGGTGGATTCTACGAGCAGTACTTC; cdr3_aa: CASSLGVAGGFYEQYF
clone_size: NA; d_call: TRBD1; j_call: TRBJ2-5; v_call: TRBV20-1; cdr3_nt: TGCAGTGCGACAGGGCAAGAGACCCAGTACTTC; cdr3_aa: CSATGQETQYF
clone_size: NA; d_call: NA; j_call: TRBJ2-7; v_call: TRBV19; cdr3_nt: TGTGCCAGTAGTATAGGACAATCCTCTCTCTACGAGCAGTACTTC; cdr3_aa: CASSIGQSSLYEQYF